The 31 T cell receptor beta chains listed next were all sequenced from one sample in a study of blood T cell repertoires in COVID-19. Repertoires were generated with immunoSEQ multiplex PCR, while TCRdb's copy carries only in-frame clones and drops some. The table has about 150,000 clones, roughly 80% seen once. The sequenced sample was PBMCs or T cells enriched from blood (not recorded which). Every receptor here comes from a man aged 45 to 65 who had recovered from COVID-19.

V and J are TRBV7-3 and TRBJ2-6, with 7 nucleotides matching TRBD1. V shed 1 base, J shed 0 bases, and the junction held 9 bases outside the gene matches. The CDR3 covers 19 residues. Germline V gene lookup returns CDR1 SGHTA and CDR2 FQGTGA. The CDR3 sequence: CASSLKYRTGNSGANVLTF. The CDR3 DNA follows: TGTGCCAGCAGCTTAAAGTATCGGACAGGCAACTCTGGGGCCAACGTCCTGACTTTC.

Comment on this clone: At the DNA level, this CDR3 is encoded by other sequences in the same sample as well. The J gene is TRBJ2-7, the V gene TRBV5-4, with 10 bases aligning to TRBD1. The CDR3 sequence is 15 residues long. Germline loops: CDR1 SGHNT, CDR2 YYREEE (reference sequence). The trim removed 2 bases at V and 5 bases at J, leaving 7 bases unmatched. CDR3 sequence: CASSFFRDRGHEQYF. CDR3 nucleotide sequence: TGTGCCAGCAGCTTCTTCCGGGACAGGGGACACGAGCAGTACTTC.

CDR3 coding DNA: TGTGCCAGCAGCTTGACAGGGGGCGGAGAAAAACTGTTTTTT. This codes for CASSLTGGGEKLFF. V is TRBV7-9 and J is TRBJ1-4; 10 bases align to TRBD1. Germline CDR1 is SEHNR and CDR2 is FQNEAQ (reference sequence). With 3 bases clipped from V and 8 bases from J, the junction kept 3 bases outside the gene matches. There are 14 residues in the CDR3.

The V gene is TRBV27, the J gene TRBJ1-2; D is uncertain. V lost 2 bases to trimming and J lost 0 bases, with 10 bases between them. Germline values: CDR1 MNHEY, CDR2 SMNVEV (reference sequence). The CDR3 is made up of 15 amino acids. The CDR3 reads CASSLHGDSNYGYTF. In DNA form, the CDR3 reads TGTGCCAGCAGTTTACATGGAGATTCTAACTATGGCTACACCTTC.

The chain's CDR3 is CASSEGLQSRNEKLFF. The CDR3 DNA sequence: TGTGCCAGCAGTGAAGGGCTACAGAGCCGTAATGAAAAACTGTTTTTT. This chain connects TRBV25-1 to TRBJ1-4; D is ambiguous. Germline assignment: CDR1 MGHDK and CDR2 SYGVNS. The ends were cut back, 2 bases at V and 4 bases at J, with 14 bases in the middle. The CDR3 loop spans 16 amino acids.

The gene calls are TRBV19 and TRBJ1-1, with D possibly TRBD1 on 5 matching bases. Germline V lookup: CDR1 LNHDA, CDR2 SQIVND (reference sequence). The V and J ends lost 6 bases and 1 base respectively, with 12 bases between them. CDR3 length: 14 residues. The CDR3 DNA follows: TGTGCCAGTAGACGACAGACAGAGAACACTGAAGCTTTCTTT. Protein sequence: CASRRQTENTEAFF.

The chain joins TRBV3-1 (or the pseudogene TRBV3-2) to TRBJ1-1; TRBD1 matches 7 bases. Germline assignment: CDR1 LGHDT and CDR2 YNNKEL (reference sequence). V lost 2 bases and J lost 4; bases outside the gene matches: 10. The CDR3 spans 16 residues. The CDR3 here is CASSQLPRGGRTEAFF. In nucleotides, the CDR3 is TGTGCCAGCAGCCAACTCCCCCGAGGGGGCCGCACTGAAGCTTTCTTT.

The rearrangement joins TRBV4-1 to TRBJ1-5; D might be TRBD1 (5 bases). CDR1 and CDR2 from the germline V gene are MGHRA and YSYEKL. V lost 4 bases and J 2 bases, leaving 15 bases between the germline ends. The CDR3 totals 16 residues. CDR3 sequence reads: CASSLDGGLGNQPQHF. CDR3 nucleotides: TGCGCCAGCAGCCTAGACGGGGGGTTGGGCAATCAGCCCCAGCATTTT.

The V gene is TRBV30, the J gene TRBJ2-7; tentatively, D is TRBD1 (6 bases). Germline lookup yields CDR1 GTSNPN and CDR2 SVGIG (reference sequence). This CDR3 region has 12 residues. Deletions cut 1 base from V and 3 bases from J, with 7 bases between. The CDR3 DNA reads TGTGCCTGGAGTGCACAGGGCTACGAGCAGTACTTC. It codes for CAWSAQGYEQYF.

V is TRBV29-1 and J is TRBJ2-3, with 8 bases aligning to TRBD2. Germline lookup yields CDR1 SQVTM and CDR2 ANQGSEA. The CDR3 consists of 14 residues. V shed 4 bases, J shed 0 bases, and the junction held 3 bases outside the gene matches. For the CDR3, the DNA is TGCAGCGTTGGCGCGGGGGGTAGCACAGATACGCAGTATTTT. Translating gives CSVGAGGSTDTQYF.

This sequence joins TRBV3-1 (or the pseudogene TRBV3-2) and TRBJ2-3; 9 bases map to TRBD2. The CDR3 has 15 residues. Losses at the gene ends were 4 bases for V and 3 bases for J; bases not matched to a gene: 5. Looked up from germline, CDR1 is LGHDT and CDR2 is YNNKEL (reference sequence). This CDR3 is CASSLSGGGTDTQYF. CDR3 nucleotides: TGTGCCAGCAGCCTTAGCGGGGGAGGAACAGATACGCAGTATTTT.

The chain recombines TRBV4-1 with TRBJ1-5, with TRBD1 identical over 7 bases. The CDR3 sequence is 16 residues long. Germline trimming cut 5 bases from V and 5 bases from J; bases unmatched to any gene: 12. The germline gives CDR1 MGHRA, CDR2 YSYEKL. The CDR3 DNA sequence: TGCGCCAGCAGCAAGGGGGCGGACGGGGTAGATCAGCCCCAGCATTTT. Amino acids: CASSKGADGVDQPQHF.

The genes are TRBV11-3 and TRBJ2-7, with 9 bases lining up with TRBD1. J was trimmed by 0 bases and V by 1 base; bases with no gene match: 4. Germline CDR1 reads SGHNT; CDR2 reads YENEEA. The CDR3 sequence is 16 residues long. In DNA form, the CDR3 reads TGTGCCAGCAGCTTAGGACACAGGGGGCTCTCCTACGAGCAGTACTTC. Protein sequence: CASSLGHRGLSYEQYF.

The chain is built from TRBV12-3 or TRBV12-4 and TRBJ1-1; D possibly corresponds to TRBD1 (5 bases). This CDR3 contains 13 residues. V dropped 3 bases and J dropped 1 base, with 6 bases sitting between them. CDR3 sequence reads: CASSLGRNTEAFF. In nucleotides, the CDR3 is TGTGCCAGCAGTTTGGGGCGGAACACTGAAGCTTTCTTT.

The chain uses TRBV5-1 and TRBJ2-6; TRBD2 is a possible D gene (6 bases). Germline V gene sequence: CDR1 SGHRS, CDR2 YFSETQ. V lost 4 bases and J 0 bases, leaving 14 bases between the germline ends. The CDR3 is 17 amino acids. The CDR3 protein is CASSPPGVHSGANVLTF. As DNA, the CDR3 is TGCGCCAGCAGCCCACCGGGAGTTCACTCTGGGGCCAACGTCCTGACTTTC.

The CDR3 region is CASSDGNPHRKKLFF. The CDR3 DNA sequence: TGTGCCAGCAGCGACGGGAATCCCCATAGGAAAAAACTGTTTTTT. V and J are TRBV25-1 and TRBJ1-4, with D unresolved. This CDR3 has 15 amino acids. Germline loops: CDR1 MGHDK, CDR2 SYGVNS. V was trimmed by 6 bases and J by 9 bases, leaving 20 bases between them.

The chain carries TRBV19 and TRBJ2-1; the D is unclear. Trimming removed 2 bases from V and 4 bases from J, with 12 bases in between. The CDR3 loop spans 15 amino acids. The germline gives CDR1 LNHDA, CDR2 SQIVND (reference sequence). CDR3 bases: TGTGCCAGTAGTATAAGCCCTTCTTCTTACAATGAGCAGTTCTTC. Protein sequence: CASSISPSSYNEQFF.

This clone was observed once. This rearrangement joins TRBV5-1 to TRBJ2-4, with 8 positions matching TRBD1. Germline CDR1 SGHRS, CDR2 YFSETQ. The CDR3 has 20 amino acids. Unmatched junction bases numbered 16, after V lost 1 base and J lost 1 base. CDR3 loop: CASSLYSARGRIRAKNIQYF. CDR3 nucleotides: TGCGCCAGCAGCTTGTATTCGGCCAGGGGGCGAATTAGGGCCAAAAACATTCAGTACTTC. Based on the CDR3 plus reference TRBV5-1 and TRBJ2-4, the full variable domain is KAGVTQTPRYLIKTRGQQVTLSCSPISGHRSVSWYQQTPGQGLQFLFEYFSETQRNKGNFPGRFSGRQFSNSRSEMNVSTLELGDSALYLCASSLYSARGRIRAKNIQYFGAGTRLSVL.

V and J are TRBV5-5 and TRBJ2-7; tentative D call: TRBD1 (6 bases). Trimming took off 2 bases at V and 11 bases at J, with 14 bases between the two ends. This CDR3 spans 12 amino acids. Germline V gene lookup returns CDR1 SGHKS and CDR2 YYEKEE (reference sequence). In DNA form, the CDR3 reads TGTGCCAGCAGCTTAACCGGGACACCCGAGTACTTC. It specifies CASSLTGTPEYF.

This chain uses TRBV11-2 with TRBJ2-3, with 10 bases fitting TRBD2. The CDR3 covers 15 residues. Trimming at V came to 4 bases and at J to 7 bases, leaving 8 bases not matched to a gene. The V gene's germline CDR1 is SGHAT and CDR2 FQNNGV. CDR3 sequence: CASSSLAGPTNTQYF. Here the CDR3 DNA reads TGTGCCAGCAGCTCACTAGCGGGGCCCACGAATACGCAGTATTTT.

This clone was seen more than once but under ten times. CDR3 sequence: CASSFGATYEQYF. CDR3 DNA sequence: TGTGCCAGCAGTTTTGGAGCCACCTACGAGCAGTACTTC. The chain recombines TRBV12-3 or TRBV12-4 with TRBJ2-7; no firm D call. The CDR3 length is 13 residues. V dropped 3 bases and J dropped 2 bases, with 8 bases sitting between them.

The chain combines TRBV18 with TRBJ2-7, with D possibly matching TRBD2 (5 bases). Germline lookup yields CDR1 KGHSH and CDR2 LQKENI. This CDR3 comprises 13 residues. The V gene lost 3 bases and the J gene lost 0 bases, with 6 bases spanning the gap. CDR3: CASSPSGSYEQYF. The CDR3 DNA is TGTGCCAGCTCACCGAGCGGCTCCTACGAGCAGTACTTC.

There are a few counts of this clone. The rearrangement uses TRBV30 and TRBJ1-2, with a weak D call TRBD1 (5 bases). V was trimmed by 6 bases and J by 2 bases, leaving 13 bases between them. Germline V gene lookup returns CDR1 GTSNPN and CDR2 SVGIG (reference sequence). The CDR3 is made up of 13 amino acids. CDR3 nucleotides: TGTGCCTGCCCTATTTCAGGGAACTATGGCTACACCTTC. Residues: CACPISGNYGYTF.

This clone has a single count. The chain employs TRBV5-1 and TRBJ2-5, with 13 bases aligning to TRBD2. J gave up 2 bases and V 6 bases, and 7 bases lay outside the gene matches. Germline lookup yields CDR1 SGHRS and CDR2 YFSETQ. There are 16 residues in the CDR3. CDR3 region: CASTPLAGGPQETQYF. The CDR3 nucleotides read TGCGCCAGCACCCCACTAGCGGGGGGGCCACAAGAGACCCAGTACTTC.

CDR3 coding DNA: TGTGCCAGCTCACCACTGACAGGGGAATTAACCGGGGAGCTGTTTTTT. Translated: CASSPLTGELTGELFF. The J gene is TRBJ2-2, the V gene TRBV18; 8 bases match TRBD1. Germline V lookup: CDR1 KGHSH, CDR2 LQKENI. This CDR3 has 16 amino acids. Losses at the gene ends were 1 base for V and 5 bases for J; bases not matched to a gene: 6.

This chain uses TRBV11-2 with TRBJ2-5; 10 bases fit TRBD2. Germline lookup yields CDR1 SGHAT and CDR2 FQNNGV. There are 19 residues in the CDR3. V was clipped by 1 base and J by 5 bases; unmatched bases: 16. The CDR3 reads CASSLGPSGGLFTQETQYF. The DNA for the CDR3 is TGTGCCAGCAGCTTAGGTCCTAGCGGGGGCTTGTTTACGCAGGAGACCCAGTACTTC.

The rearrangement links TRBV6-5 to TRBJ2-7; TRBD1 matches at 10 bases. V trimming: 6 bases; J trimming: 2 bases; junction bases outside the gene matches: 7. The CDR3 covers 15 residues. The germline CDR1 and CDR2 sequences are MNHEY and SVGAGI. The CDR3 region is CASRNYGQGAYEQYF. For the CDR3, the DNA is TGTGCCAGCAGAAACTACGGACAGGGGGCCTACGAGCAGTACTTC.

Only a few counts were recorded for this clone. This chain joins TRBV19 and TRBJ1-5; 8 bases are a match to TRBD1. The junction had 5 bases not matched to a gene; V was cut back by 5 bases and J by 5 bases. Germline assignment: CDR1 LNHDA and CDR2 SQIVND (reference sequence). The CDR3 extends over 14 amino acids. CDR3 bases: TGTGCCAGTAGTCCGATGACAGGGGATCAGCCCCAGCATTTT. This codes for CASSPMTGDQPQHF.

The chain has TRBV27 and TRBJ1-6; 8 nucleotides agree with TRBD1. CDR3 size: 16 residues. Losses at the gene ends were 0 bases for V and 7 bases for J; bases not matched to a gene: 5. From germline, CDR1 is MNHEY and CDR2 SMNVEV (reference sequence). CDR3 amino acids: CASSLSAGGVNSPLHF. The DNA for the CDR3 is TGTGCCAGCAGTTTATCTGCAGGGGGCGTAAATTCACCCCTCCACTTT.

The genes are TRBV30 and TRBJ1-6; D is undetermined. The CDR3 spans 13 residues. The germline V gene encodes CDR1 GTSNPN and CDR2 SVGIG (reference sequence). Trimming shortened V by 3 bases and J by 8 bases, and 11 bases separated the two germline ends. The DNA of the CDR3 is TGTGCCTGGAGCGAGCGGATGGATTCACCCCTCCACTTT. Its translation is CAWSERMDSPLHF.

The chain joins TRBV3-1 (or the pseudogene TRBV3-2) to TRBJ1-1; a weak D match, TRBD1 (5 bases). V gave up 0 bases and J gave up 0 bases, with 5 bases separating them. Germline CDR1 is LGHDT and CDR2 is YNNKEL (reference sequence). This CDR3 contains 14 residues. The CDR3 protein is CASSQDRVNTEAFF. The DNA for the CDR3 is TGTGCCAGCAGCCAAGACAGGGTGAACACTGAAGCTTTCTTT.